This T cell receptor (beta chain) was recorded in a study of blood T cell repertoires in COVID-19. As for the study in general: Italy, Spain and the United States were the sources of the convalescent and acute COVID-19 samples. The analysed material was cDNA or gDNA that came from T cells, B-cell-depleted T cells, or PBMCs.

Study processing details: Counts of nucleated cells, estimated from reference gene primer amplification, were obtained. Measured with immunoSEQ multiplex PCR; TCRdb has only the in-frame clones, and not every one. D and trimming were read from the DNA, whereas the V and J calls and clone size are those reported in that table. Of around 72,000 clones in the sample, 70% to 85% were seen once. The TCR comes from a woman in her fifties or sixties with acute or convalescent COVID-19. Sequenced: peripheral blood.

The CDR3 sequence is CASSLEQGAKQPQHF. The CDR3 DNA sequence: TGTGCCAGCAGCTTAGAGCAGGGGGCTAAACAGCCCCAGCATTTT. The chain links TRBV11-1 to TRBJ1-5; TRBD1 aligns across 8 bases. Germline V gene lookup returns CDR1 SGHAT and CDR2 FQDESV (reference sequence). V shed 1 base and J 7 bases; nucleotides not matched to a gene: 6. CDR3 length: 15 residues.